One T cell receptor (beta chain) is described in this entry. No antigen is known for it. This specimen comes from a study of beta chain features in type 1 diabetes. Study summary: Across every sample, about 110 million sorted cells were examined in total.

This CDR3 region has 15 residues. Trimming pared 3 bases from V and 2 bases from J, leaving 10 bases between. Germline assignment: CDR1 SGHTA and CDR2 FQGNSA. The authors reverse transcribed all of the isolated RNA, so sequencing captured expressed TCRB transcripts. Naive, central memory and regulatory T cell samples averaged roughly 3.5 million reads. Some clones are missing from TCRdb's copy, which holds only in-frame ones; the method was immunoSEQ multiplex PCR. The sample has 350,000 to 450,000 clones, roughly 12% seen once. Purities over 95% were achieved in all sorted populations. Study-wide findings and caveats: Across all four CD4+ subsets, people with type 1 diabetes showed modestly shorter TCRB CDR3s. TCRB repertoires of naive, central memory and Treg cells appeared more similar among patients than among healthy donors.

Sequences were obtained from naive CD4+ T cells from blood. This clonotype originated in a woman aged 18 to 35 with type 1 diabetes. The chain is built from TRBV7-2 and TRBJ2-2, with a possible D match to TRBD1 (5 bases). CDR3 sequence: CASSFTRANTGELFF. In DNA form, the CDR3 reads TGTGCCAGCAGCTTTACCAGGGCTAACACCGGGGAGCTGTTTTTT.